Listed below are T cell receptor beta chains from one sample, sequenced in a study of blood T cell repertoires in COVID-19. The data were produced by immunoSEQ multiplex PCR, yet TCRdb's version contains in-frame clones alone and is incomplete. Here the sample spans fewer than 250,000 clones, 70% to 90% being singletons. Sequenced material: PBMCs or T cells enriched from blood (not recorded which). These receptors came from a man aged 30 to 39 who had recovered from COVID-19. Both conserved end residues are part of each CDR3. D genes are given only for firm matches. The size entry is marked missing in some rows and otherwise reads once, few, many or a size class.

d_call,j_call,cdr3_length,clone_size,v_call,cdr3_aa,cdr3_nt
.,TRBJ1-5,15,.,TRBV6-1,CASSERSYSNQPQHF,TGTGCCAGCAGTGAAAGGAGTTATAGCAATCAGCCCCAGCATTTT
.,TRBJ1-2,15,.,TRBV9,CASTGESWGVYGYTF,TGTGCCAGCACAGGCGAATCGTGGGGGGTCTATGGCTACACCTTC
TRBD2,TRBJ2-3,17,.,TRBV18,CASSRRGIAGSTDTQYF,TGTGCCAGCTCACGCCGGGGAATAGCGGGCAGCACAGATACGCAGTATTTT
.,TRBJ1-6,15,.,TRBV6-6,CASSYDSYYNSPLHF,TGTGCCAGCAGTTACGACAGCTACTATAATTCACCCCTCCACTTT
.,TRBJ1-1,12,.,TRBV6-9,CASSQLNRVPFF,TGTGCCAGCAGCCAACTTAACAGGGTTCCTTTCTTT
.,TRBJ1-6,16,.,TRBV10-3,CAISDVSGTSDSPLHF,TGTGCCATCAGCGACGTTAGCGGGACCTCCGATTCACCCCTCCACTTT
.,TRBJ1-1,13,few,TRBV30,CAWSYGPGTEAFF,TGTGCCTGGAGCTACGGTCCGGGAACTGAAGCTTTCTTT
.,TRBJ2-7,12,.,TRBV7-9,CASSLAGLEQYF,TGTGCCAGCAGCTTAGCCGGTCTCGAGCAGTACTTC
.,TRBJ1-2,15,.,TRBV7-9,CASSVLKDSIYGYTF,TGTGCCAGCAGCGTATTAAAGGACAGCATATATGGCTACACCTTC
TRBD1,TRBJ2-2,16,.,TRBV6-5,CASSYSGTGRQGELFF,TGTGCCAGCAGTTACTCGGGGACAGGGAGGCAAGGGGAGCTGTTTTTT
TRBD1,TRBJ2-4,15,.,TRBV28,CASGRDRRSKNIQYF,TGTGCCAGCGGCCGGGACAGGAGGTCCAAAAACATTCAGTACTTC
TRBD1,TRBJ1-2,16,.,TRBV7-8,CASSSWGQGPVGGYTF,TGTGCCAGCAGCTCATGGGGACAGGGGCCTGTCGGGGGCTACACCTTC
TRBD1,TRBJ1-1,16,.,TRBV10-3,CAISESTRTGSTEAFF,TGTGCCATCAGTGAGTCGACTCGGACAGGGTCCACTGAAGCTTTCTTT
.,TRBJ1-2,15,.,TRBV21-1,CASSPRDRPNYGYTF,TGTGCCAGCAGTCCACGGGACAGACCTAACTATGGCTACACCTTC
.,TRBJ1-1,14,.,TRBV28,CASSFYRVNTEAFF,TGTGCCAGCAGTTTTTACAGGGTGAACACTGAAGCTTTCTTT
TRBD1,TRBJ2-4,16,.,TRBV5-1,CASSLDGTGSLNIQYF,TGCGCCAGCAGCTTGGACGGGACAGGGAGTTTAAACATTCAGTACTTC
.,TRBJ2-1,16,.,TRBV19,CASSGSGGFPYNEQFF,TGTGCCAGTAGTGGGTCAGGTGGATTCCCCTACAATGAGCAGTTCTTC
TRBD1,TRBJ2-5,13,once,TRBV5-8,CASSSQGEETQYF,TGTGCCAGCAGCTCTCAGGGGGAAGAGACCCAGTACTTC
TRBD1,TRBJ1-1,15,.,TRBV4-3,CASSQDRQGATEAFF,TGCGCCAGCAGCCAAGATAGACAGGGGGCGACTGAAGCTTTCTTT
.,TRBJ2-1,14,.,TRBV19,CASSLRTGLNEQFF,TGTGCCAGTAGTCTCAGGACTGGGTTGAATGAGCAGTTCTTC
TRBD1,TRBJ2-7,14,.,TRBV15,CATSRDRGTYEQYF,TGTGCCACCAGCAGGGACAGGGGGACCTACGAGCAGTACTTC
.,TRBJ2-5,15,once,TRBV7-5,CVRSLLRGGLETQYF,TGTGTCAGAAGCTTATTGCGGGGGGGTTTAGAGACCCAGTACTTC
.,TRBJ1-3,14,.,TRBV5-1,CASSFGLSGNTIYF,TGCGCCAGCAGCTTCGGTCTTTCTGGAAACACCATATATTTT
.,TRBJ1-1,14,.,TRBV30,CAFLSRVRSSEAFF,TGTGCCTTCCTAAGCAGGGTTAGGTCTTCTGAAGCTTTCTTT
.,TRBJ1-2,10,.,TRBV11-2,CASSANGYTF,TGTGCCAGCAGCGCGAATGGCTACACCTTC
TRBD2,TRBJ2-2,14,.,TRBV27,CASTAPGLSGELFF,TGTGCCAGCACCGCACCGGGACTAAGCGGGGAGCTGTTTTTT
.,TRBJ1-1,16,once,TRBV5-5,CASNAGEGLLRAEAFF,TGTGCCAGCAACGCCGGGGAGGGCCTCCTTCGAGCTGAAGCTTTCTTT
.,TRBJ1-5,15,.,TRBV28,CASSLPDIRNQPQHF,TGTGCCAGCAGTTTACCCGACATTCGCAATCAGCCCCAGCATTTT
.,TRBJ2-2,17,once,TRBV28,CASSNTLLSSGSGELFF,TGTGCCAGCAGCAACACCTTACTAAGTTCTGGTTCCGGGGAGCTGTTTTTT
.,TRBJ2-1,12,.,TRBV28,CASSPSYNEQFF,TGTGCCAGCAGCCCCTCGTACAATGAGCAGTTCTTC
.,TRBJ1-1,15,.,TRBV5-6,CASSRNRAMNTEAFF,TGTGCCAGCAGCCGTAACAGGGCCATGAACACTGAAGCTTTCTTT
.,TRBJ1-4,15,few,TRBV6-5,CASSTGGSLNEKLFF,TGTGCCAGCAGTACGGGGGGGTCTCTTAATGAAAAACTGTTTTTT
TRBD1,TRBJ1-2,14,once,TRBV7-2,CASSSNGQGYGYTF,TGTGCCAGCAGCTCGAACGGACAGGGGTATGGCTACACCTTC
.,TRBJ2-7,12,.,TRBV6-6,CASRGAEHEQYF,TGTGCCAGCCGTGGTGCGGAACACGAGCAGTACTTC
.,TRBJ2-2,17,.,TRBV11-2,CASSIPFRDTGTGELFF,TGTGCCAGCAGCATCCCATTCCGGGACACCGGAACCGGGGAGCTGTTTTTT
.,TRBJ1-2,13,.,TRBV30,CAWRDWSDYGYTF,TGTGCCTGGAGAGATTGGTCGGACTATGGCTACACCTTC
TRBD1,TRBJ2-7,13,.,TRBV20-1,CSASLDRVDEQYF,TGCAGTGCTAGTTTGGACAGGGTTGACGAGCAGTACTTC
.,TRBJ2-2,16,.,TRBV3-1/TRBV3-2,CASSQGISRGTGELFF,TGTGCCAGCAGCCAAGGTATTTCCCGGGGGACCGGGGAGCTGTTTTTT
.,TRBJ2-5,14,.,TRBV18,CASSPRLAQETQYF,TGTGCCAGCTCACCCCGACTCGCCCAGGAGACCCAGTACTTC
.,TRBJ1-4,15,.,TRBV7-2,CASSLEQGRYEKLFF,TGTGCCAGCAGTTTGGAACAGGGTAGATATGAAAAACTGTTTTTT
.,TRBJ1-6,16,few,TRBV28,CASSRRGYMGNSPLHF,TGTGCCAGCAGCCGACGGGGGTATATGGGTAATTCACCCCTCCACTTT
TRBD2,TRBJ2-3,17,.,TRBV10-3,CAISPASGGASTDTQYF,TGTGCCATCAGTCCCGCTAGCGGGGGGGCCAGCACAGATACGCAGTATTTT
TRBD2,TRBJ2-1,13,.,TRBV11-3,CASAEREFGEQFF,TGTGCCAGCGCGGAGCGGGAGTTCGGTGAGCAGTTCTTC
TRBD1,TRBJ1-2,15,few,TRBV11-2,CASSSLEDRAYGYTF,TGTGCCAGCAGCTCGCTGGAGGACAGGGCCTATGGCTACACCTTC
.,TRBJ1-4,11,.,TRBV30,CAWSASEKLFF,TGTGCCTGGAGTGCGAGTGAAAAACTGTTTTTT
.,TRBJ1-5,15,.,TRBV24-1,CATSEGSGSNQPQHF,TGTGCCACCAGTGAGGGCTCGGGGAGCAATCAGCCCCAGCATTTT
TRBD2,TRBJ2-7,16,.,TRBV7-2,CASSLVSAGAGYEQYF,TGTGCCAGCAGCTTAGTATCAGCGGGAGCAGGCTACGAGCAGTACTTC
.,TRBJ2-3,12,once,TRBV5-4,CASSLGTGAQYF,TGTGCCAGCAGCTTGGGCACCGGGGCGCAGTATTTT
.,TRBJ1-6,14,few,TRBV7-3,CASSLMSAGSPLHF,TGTGCCAGCAGCTTAATGTCGGCGGGTTCACCCCTCCACTTT
.,TRBJ1-4,14,few,TRBV30,CAWSTRQINEKLFF,TGTGCCTGGAGTACTCGACAGATTAATGAAAAACTGTTTTTT
TRBD1,TRBJ2-7,14,once,TRBV10-3,CAIRAGGSIYEQYF,TGTGCCATCAGGGCAGGGGGTTCGATCTACGAGCAGTACTTC
.,TRBJ2-3,17,few,TRBV2,CASSVGSARDDFDTQYF,TGTGCCAGCAGTGTCGGTAGCGCCCGAGACGATTTCGATACGCAGTATTTT
.,TRBJ2-2,10,.,TRBV2,CASFAGELFF,TGTGCCAGTTTCGCCGGGGAGCTGTTTTTT